These 25 T cell receptor beta chains were all obtained from the same sample, sequenced in a study of shared clonotypes between healthy human individuals. The data were produced by immunoSEQ multiplex PCR, yet TCRdb's version contains in-frame clones alone and is incomplete. The sample includes fewer than 1.4 million clones, around 82% of them seen just once. Material: memory CD4+ T cells from PBMCs. The subset is: CD45RA-negative fraction. The receptors were gathered from a man aged 18-30 years in good health. Some clones in this sample may be carry-over from other donors' samples.

This chain uses TRBV19 with TRBJ2-7, with D perhaps matching TRBD2 (6 bases). The CDR3 loop spans 14 amino acids. Germline values: CDR1 LNHDA, CDR2 SQIVND (reference sequence). Deletions cut 6 bases from V and 0 bases from J, with 12 bases between. CDR3 DNA: TGTGCCAGTAGAATCGGAGGGACCTCCTACGAGCAGTACTTC. It codes for CASRIGGTSYEQYF.

This sequence joins TRBV30 and TRBJ1-6; no firm D call. Germline CDR1 and CDR2: GTSNPN and SVGIG (reference sequence). This CDR3 is built from 14 residues. Trimming left V 3 bases short and J 3 bases short, with 9 bases between. The CDR3 loop is CAWRFSFYNSPLHF. CDR3 sequence (DNA): TGTGCCTGGAGATTCAGCTTCTATAATTCACCCCTCCACTTT.

This clone came up a few times. The chain joins TRBV5-1 to TRBJ2-1, with unresolved D. The CDR3 consists of 13 residues. The V gene lost 3 bases and the J gene lost 10 bases, with 14 bases spanning the gap. Germline CDR1 is SGHRS and CDR2 is YFSETQ. The CDR3: CASSSDPNDEQFF. CDR3 coding DNA: TGCGCCAGCAGCTCGGACCCTAATGACGAGCAGTTCTTC.

The gene calls are TRBV21-1 and TRBJ2-7; TRBD1, as called in the table, went unchecked against the DNA. TRBV21-1 is recorded as a pseudogene. This CDR3 comprises 19 residues. The CDR3 nucleotides are TGTGCCAGCAGCAAAGTAGACAGGGTCCTACAGGGGCTTCCCTACGAGCAGTACTTC. Its translation is CASSKVDRVLQGLPYEQYF.

The chain uses TRBV6-6 and TRBJ2-7; the D is unclear. Germline V gives CDR1 MNHNY, CDR2 SVGAGI (reference sequence). V was shortened by 7 bases and J by 3 bases, with 13 bases between the two germline ends. The CDR3 is 13 residues long. CDR3 DNA sequence: TGTGCCAGCACTCCTTTCCTAAACTACGAGCAGTACTTC. Residues: CASTPFLNYEQYF.

The chain couples TRBV6-6 to TRBJ1-2, with D unresolved. Germline loops: CDR1 MNHNY, CDR2 SVGAGI (reference sequence). This CDR3 is 13 amino acids long. V was shortened by 5 bases and J by 2 bases, with 9 bases between the two germline ends. The DNA for the CDR3 is TGTGCCAGCAGTAATCGCGCGAACTATGGCTACACCTTC. The encoded protein is CASSNRANYGYTF.

The CDR3 DNA reads TGTGCCAGCAGCGTAGAGGCCAGGGCGGACATTCAGTACTTC. Its protein is CASSVEARADIQYF. The chain is built from TRBV9 and TRBJ2-4, with D possibly matching TRBD1 (5 bases). The CDR3 is 14 residues long. With 0 bases removed from V and 8 bases from J, the gap between germline ends came to 12 bases. The germline V gene encodes CDR1 SGDLS and CDR2 YYNGEE.

The rearrangement joins TRBV5-4 to TRBJ1-3; D unclear. The CDR3 loop spans 13 amino acids. With 9 bases removed from V and 0 bases from J, the gap between germline ends came to 10 bases. In germline, CDR1 is SGHNT, CDR2 YYREEE (reference sequence). CDR3 DNA: TGTGCCACTGAAGGGAGCTCTGGAAACACCATATATTTT. Encoded protein: CATEGSSGNTIYF.

Written as DNA, the CDR3 is TGTGCCAGCTTCACCGTTAGGGAAGAGACCCAGTACTTC. Its translation is CASFTVREETQYF. The gene calls are TRBV18 and TRBJ2-5; no clear D. The V gene's germline CDR1 is KGHSH and CDR2 LQKENI. V lost 7 bases and J lost 3, with 12 bases in between. The CDR3 covers 13 residues.

This clone was counted many times. V usage is TRBV11-2 and J usage is TRBJ2-3; D call uncertain. The V end lost 4 bases, the J end lost 5 bases, and 16 bases lay between the germline ends. The CDR3 runs to 15 residues. Germline V gene sequence: CDR1 SGHAT, CDR2 FQNNGV. The CDR3, as DNA: TGTGCCAGCAGCTCCCTGGGGTTATGGTTAGATACGCAGTATTTT. Translated: CASSSLGLWLDTQYF. Full variable domain (outside the CDR3, taken from reference TRBV11-2 and TRBJ2-3): EAGVAQSPRYKIIEKRQSVAFWCNPISGHATLYWYQQILGQGPKLLIQFQNNGVVDDSQLPKDRFSAERLKGVDSTLKIQPAKLEDSAVYLCASSSLGLWLDTQYFGPGTRLTVL.

The genes are TRBV28 and TRBJ1-1; D is ambiguous. The V gene lost 6 bases and the J gene lost 5 bases, with 13 bases spanning the gap. This CDR3 has 13 amino acids. CDR1 MDHEN and CDR2 SYDVKM come from the germline V gene. The CDR3 coding sequence is TGTGCCAGCAGACGCCCCTTTAAAACTGAAGCTTTCTTT. Protein product: CASRRPFKTEAFF. Together with reference TRBV28 and TRBJ1-1, the CDR3 gives the full variable domain: DVKVTQSSRYLVKRTGEKVFLECVQDMDHENMFWYRQDPGLGLRLIYFSYDVKMKEKGDIPEGYSVSREKKERFSLILESASTNQTSMYLCASRRPFKTEAFFGQGTRLTVV.

This chain connects TRBV28 to TRBJ2-7; no clear D gene. Germline assignment: CDR1 MDHEN and CDR2 SYDVKM. The CDR3 sequence is 14 residues long. Trimming shortened V by 10 bases and J by 2 bases, and 18 bases separated the two germline ends. This CDR3 is CATTIPGLTYEQYF. Here the CDR3 DNA reads TGTGCCACCACGATACCGGGCCTCACCTACGAGCAGTACTTC.

This rearrangement joins TRBV7-2 to TRBJ2-1; 8 nucleotides line up with TRBD1. Germline CDR1 and CDR2: SGHTA and FQGNSA. The V and J ends lost 5 bases and 9 bases, in that order; junction bases with no gene match: 6. The CDR3 loop spans 13 amino acids. CDR3 loop: CASSIDRGSEQFF. The DNA of the CDR3 is TGTGCCAGCAGCATCGACAGGGGAAGTGAGCAGTTCTTC. Variable domain in full (rest from reference TRBV7-2 and TRBJ2-1): GAGVSQSPSNKVTEKGKDVELRCDPISGHTALYWYRQSLGQGLEFLIYFQGNSAPDKSGLPSDRFSAERTGGSVSTLTIQRTQQEDSAVYLCASSIDRGSEQFFGPGTRLTVL.

This sequence joins TRBV27 and TRBJ2-3; D possibly corresponds to TRBD1 (6 bases). Trimming left V 2 bases short and J 5 bases short, with 17 bases between. The CDR3 covers 16 residues. Germline CDR1 MNHEY, CDR2 SMNVEV (reference sequence). The CDR3 DNA reads as TGTGCCAGCAGTTTAAGGACAGCCAACCCTAGAGATACGCAGTATTTT. Amino acid sequence: CASSLRTANPRDTQYF.

V usage is TRBV4-2 and J usage is TRBJ2-3; no clear D. From germline, CDR1 is LGHNA and CDR2 YNFKEQ. The CDR3 runs to 14 residues. The V gene lost 1 base and the J gene lost 5 bases, with 10 bases spanning the gap. This CDR3 reads CASSQAESRDTQYF. The CDR3 DNA sequence: TGTGCCAGCAGCCAAGCCGAGAGTCGAGATACGCAGTATTTT.

The chain links TRBV10-3 to TRBJ2-1, with TRBD2 identical over 8 bases. V shed 3 bases, J shed 2 bases, and the junction held 6 bases outside the gene matches. The germline V gene encodes CDR1 ENHRY and CDR2 SYGVKD. The CDR3 extends over 16 amino acids. The CDR3, as DNA: TGTGCCATCAGTGACCCTGCGGGAGGAGCCTACAATGAGCAGTTCTTC. Its protein product is CAISDPAGGAYNEQFF.

The rearrangement uses TRBV10-3 and TRBJ2-1; TRBD2 matches 9 bases. V lost 0 bases, J lost 9 bases, and 9 bases stayed unmatched. The CDR3 sequence is 16 residues long. Germline-derived CDR1 and CDR2 are ENHRY and SYGVKD. The CDR3 DNA reads as TGTGCCATCAGTGAGTCGCGGTCTAGCGGGAACCCTGAGCAGTTCTTC. Residues: CAISESRSSGNPEQFF.

The rearrangement links TRBV18 to TRBJ2-3; TRBD2 matches 13 bases. The CDR3 runs 17 residues. V dropped 3 bases and J dropped 2; count of bases not matched to a gene: 5. Germline V CDR1 and CDR2: KGHSH, LQKENI. CDR3 sequence: CASSPATSGRITDTQYF. CDR3 in DNA: TGTGCCAGCTCACCTGCGACTAGCGGGAGGATCACAGATACGCAGTATTTT.

The V gene is TRBV9, the J gene TRBJ2-7; TRBD2 aligns across 7 bases. V was clipped by 5 bases and J by 2 bases; unmatched bases: 7. The CDR3 contains 14 residues. The germline V gene encodes CDR1 SGDLS and CDR2 YYNGEE. In nucleotides, the CDR3 is TGTGCCAGCAGAGGCGGGAGTAACACCTACGAGCAGTACTTC. It is translated as CASRGGSNTYEQYF.

This clone was seen many times. The rearrangement joins TRBV28 to TRBJ2-4; TRBD1 matches at 9 bases. V shed 7 bases, J shed 0 bases, and the junction held 4 bases outside the gene matches. The CDR3 runs to 15 residues. Germline lookup yields CDR1 MDHEN and CDR2 SYDVKM. CDR3 protein: CASTDRGKAKNIQYF. The CDR3 region has the DNA TGTGCCAGCACCGACAGGGGGAAAGCCAAAAACATTCAGTACTTC.

The V call is TRBV18, the J call TRBJ2-7; D is possibly TRBD2 (5 bases). Trimming left V 8 bases short and J 5 bases short, with 10 bases between. CDR3 length equals 11 residues. Germline V gene sequence: CDR1 KGHSH, CDR2 LQKENI. The CDR3 region is CASTPGDEQYF. The DNA for the CDR3 is TGTGCCAGCACCCCCGGGGACGAGCAGTACTTC. Based on the CDR3 plus reference TRBV18 and TRBJ2-7, the full variable domain is NAGVMQNPRHLVRRRGQEARLRCSPMKGHSHVYWYRQLPEEGLKFMVYLQKENIIDESGMPKERFSAEFPKEGPSILRIQQVVRGDSAAYFCASTPGDEQYFGPGTRLTVT.

This chain connects TRBV5-1 to TRBJ2-7, with D possibly matching TRBD1 (5 bases). The V end lost 0 bases, the J end lost 6 bases, and 10 bases lay between the germline ends. Germline CDR1 reads SGHRS; CDR2 reads YFSETQ. The CDR3 covers 13 residues. CDR3 sequence reads: CASSLEGNTEQYF. The CDR3 DNA is TGCGCCAGCAGCTTGGAGGGGAACACCGAGCAGTACTTC.

The V and J genes are TRBV2 and TRBJ2-7; D gene unclear. The CDR3 is 14 amino acids. The V gene's germline CDR1 is SNHLY and CDR2 FYNNEI. The V end lost 6 bases, the J end lost 3 bases, and 15 bases lay between the germline ends. The CDR3 is CASRIDTNNYEQYF. Written as DNA, the CDR3 is TGTGCCAGCAGGATCGACACTAACAACTACGAGCAGTACTTC.

This clone was detected a few times. The V call is TRBV7-2, the J call TRBJ2-7; the match to TRBD2 covers 11 bases. Germline CDR1 SGHTA, CDR2 FQGNSA. The CDR3 runs to 15 residues. Trimming took 5 bases from V and 3 from J; bases not matched to a gene: 6. The DNA of the CDR3 is TGTGCCAGCAGCCTCACGCTAGCGGGAGGCTACGAGCAGTACTTC. Translated: CASSLTLAGGYEQYF.

Comment on this clone: It differs at one base from a far larger clone, so likely a read error. DNA for the CDR3: TGTGCCTGGTCGGACGGGCGGGGGTACACTGAAGCTTTCTTT. As protein: CAWSDGRGYTEAFF. The V and J genes are TRBV30 and TRBJ1-1; perhaps TRBD1 as D (5 bases). The CDR3 extends over 14 amino acids. The germline V gene encodes CDR1 GTSNPN and CDR2 SVGIG (reference sequence). V dropped 5 bases and J dropped 3 bases, with 16 bases sitting between them.